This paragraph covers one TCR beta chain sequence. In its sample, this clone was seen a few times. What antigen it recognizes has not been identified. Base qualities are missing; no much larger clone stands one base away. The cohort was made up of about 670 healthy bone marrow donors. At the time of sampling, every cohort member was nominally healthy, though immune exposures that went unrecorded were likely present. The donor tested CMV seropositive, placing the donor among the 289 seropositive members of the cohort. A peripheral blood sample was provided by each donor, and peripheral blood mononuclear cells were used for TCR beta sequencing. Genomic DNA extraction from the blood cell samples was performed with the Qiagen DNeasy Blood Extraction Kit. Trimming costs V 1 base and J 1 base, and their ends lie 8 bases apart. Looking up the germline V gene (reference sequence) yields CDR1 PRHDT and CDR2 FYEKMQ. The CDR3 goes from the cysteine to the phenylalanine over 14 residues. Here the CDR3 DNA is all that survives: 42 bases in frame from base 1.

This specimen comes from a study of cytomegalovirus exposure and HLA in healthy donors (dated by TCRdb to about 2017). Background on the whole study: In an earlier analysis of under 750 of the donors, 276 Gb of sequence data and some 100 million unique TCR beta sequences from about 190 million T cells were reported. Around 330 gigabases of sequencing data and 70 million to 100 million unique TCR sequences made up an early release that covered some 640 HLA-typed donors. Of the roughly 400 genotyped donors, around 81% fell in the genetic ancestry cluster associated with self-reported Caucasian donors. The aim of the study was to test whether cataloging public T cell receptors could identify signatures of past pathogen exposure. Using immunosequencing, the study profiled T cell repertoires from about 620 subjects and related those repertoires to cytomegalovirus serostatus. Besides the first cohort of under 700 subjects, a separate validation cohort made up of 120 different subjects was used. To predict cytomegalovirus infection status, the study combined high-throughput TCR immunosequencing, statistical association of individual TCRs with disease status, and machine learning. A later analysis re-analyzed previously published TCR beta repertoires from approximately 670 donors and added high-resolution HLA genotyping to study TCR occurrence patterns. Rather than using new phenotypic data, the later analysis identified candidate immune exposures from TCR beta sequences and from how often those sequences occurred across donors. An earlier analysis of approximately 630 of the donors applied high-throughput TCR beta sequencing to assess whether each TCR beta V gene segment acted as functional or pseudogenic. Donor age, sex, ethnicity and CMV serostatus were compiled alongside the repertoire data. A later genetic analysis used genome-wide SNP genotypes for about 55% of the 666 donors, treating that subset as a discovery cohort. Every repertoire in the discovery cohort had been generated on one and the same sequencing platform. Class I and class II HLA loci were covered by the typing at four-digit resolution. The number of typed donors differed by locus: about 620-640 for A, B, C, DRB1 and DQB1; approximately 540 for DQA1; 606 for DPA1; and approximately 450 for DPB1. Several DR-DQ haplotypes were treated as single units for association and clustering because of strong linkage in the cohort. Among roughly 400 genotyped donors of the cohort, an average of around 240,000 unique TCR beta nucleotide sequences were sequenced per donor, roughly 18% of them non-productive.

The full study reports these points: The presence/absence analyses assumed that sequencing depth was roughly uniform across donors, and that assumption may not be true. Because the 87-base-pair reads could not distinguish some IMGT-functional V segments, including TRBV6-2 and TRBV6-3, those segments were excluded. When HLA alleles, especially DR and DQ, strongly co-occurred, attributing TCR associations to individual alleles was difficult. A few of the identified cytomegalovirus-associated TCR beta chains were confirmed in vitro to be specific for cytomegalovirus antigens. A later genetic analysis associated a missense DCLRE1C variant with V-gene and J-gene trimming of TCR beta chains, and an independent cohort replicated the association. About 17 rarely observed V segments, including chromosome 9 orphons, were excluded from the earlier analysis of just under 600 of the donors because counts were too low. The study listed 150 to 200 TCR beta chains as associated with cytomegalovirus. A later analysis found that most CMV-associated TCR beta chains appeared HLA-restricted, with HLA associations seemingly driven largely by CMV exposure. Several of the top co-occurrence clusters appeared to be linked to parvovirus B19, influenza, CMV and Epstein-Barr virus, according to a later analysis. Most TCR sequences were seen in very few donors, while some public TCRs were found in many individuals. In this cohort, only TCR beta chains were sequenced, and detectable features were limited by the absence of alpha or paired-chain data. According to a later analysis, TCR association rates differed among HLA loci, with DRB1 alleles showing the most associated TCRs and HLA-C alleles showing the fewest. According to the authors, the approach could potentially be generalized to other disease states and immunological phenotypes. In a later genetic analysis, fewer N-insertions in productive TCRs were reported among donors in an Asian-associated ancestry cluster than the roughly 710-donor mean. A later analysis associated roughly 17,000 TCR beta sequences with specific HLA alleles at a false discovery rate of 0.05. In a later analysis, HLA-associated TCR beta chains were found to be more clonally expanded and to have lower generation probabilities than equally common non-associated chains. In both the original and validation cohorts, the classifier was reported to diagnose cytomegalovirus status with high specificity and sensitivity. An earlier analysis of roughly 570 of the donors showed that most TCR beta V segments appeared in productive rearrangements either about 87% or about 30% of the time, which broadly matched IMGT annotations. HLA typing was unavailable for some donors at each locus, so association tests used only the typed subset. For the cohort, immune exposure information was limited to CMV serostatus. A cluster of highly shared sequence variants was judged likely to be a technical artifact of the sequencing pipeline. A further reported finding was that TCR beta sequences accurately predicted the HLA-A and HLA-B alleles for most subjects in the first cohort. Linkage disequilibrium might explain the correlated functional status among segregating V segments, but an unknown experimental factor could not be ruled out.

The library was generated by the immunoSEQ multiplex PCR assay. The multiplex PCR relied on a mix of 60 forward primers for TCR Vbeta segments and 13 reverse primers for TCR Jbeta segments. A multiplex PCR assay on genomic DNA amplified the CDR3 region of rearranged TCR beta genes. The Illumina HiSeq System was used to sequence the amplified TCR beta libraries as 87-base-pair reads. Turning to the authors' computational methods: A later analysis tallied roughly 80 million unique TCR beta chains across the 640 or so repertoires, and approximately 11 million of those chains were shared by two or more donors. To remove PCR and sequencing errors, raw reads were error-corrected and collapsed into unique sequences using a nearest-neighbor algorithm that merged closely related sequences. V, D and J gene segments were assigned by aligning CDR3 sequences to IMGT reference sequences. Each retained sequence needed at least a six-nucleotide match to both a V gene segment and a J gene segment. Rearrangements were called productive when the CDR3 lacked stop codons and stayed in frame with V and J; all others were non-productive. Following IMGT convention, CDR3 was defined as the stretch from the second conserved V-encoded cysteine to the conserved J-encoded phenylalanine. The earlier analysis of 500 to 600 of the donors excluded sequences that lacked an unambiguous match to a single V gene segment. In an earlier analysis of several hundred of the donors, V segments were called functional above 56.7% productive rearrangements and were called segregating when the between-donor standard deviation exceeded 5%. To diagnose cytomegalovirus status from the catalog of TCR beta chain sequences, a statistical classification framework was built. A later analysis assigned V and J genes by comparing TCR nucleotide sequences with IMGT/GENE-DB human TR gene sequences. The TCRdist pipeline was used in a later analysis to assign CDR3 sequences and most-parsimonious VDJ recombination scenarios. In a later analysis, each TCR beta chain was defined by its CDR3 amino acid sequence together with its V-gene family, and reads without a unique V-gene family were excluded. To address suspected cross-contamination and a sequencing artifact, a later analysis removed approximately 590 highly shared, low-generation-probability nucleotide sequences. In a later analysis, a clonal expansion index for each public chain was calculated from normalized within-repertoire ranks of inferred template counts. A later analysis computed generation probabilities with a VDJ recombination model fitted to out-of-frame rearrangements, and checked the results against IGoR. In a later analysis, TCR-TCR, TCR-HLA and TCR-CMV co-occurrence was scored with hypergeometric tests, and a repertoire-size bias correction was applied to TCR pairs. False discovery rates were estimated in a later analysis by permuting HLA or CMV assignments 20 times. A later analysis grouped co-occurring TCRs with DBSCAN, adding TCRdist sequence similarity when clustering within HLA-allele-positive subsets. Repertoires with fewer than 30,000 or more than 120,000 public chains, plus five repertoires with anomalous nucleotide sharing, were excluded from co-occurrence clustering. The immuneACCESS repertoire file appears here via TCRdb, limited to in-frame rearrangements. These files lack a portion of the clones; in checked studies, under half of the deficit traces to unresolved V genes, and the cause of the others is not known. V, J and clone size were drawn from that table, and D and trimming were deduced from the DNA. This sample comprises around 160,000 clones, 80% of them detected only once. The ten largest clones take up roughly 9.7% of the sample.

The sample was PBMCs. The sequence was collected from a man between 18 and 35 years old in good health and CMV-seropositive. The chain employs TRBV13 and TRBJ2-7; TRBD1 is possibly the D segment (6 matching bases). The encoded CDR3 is CASSLEGDSYEQYF. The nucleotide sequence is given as TGTGCCAGCAGCTTAGAGGGGGATTCCTACGAGCAGTACTTC.